These T cell receptor beta chains were read from a single sample in a study of blood T cells in healthy people across ages. TCRdb ran MiXCR on the 5' RACE reads and lists one entry per CDR3 protein. In the table there are 1.5 million to 2 million distinct CDR3 sequences, approximately 50% of which are singletons. The sample was blood. Source of these receptors: a woman in her thirties or forties in good health. Both conserved end residues are part of each CDR3. A D gene is named only where the DNA matches it firmly. Not all rows give a size; the values are once, few, many and, for expanded clones, a class.

j_call,d_call,clone_size,v_call,cdr3_aa,cdr3_nt
TRBJ2-3,TRBD2,NA,TRBV28,CASSPWRGAGVETQYF,TGTGCCAGCAGTCCCTGGCGGGGGGCCGGTGTGGAGACGCAGTATTTT
TRBJ2-3,TRBD2,NA,TRBV2,CASRRRAGEGTDTQYF,TGTGCCAGCCGCCGTCGAGCGGGGGAGGGCACAGATACGCAGTATTTT
TRBJ2-1,NA,NA,TRBV2,CASTQTGQWETQFF,TGTGCCAGCACCCAAACGGGGCAGTGGGAGACCCAGTTCTTC
TRBJ2-1,NA,NA,TRBV7-2,CASSLEPYPSSYSEQFF,TGTGCCAGCAGCTTAGAACCTTATCCTAGCTCCTACAGTGAGCAGTTCTTC
TRBJ2-4,TRBD2,NA,TRBV5-4,CASSDSGDLNIQYF,TGTGCCAGCAGCGATAGCGGGGACTTAAACATTCAGTACTTC
TRBJ2-3,NA,NA,TRBV5-6,CASSLYEAAQYF,TGTGCCAGCAGCTTGTACGAAGCGGCGCAGTATTTT
TRBJ2-2,NA,NA,TRBV6-2/TRBV6-3,CASRRTGTNTGELFF,TGTGCCAGCAGAAGAACAGGGACGAACACCGGGGAGCTGTTTTTT
TRBJ2-6,TRBD1,few,TRBV6-2/TRBV6-3,CASTPMGQGLVGANVLTF,TGTGCCAGCACCCCTATGGGACAGGGTTTAGTTGGGGCCAACGTCCTGACTTTC
TRBJ2-1,NA,NA,TRBV15,CATSNPLAEQFF,TGTGCCACCAGCAATCCCCTAGCGGAGCAGTTCTTC
TRBJ2-3,TRBD2,NA,TRBV6-2/TRBV6-3,CASSYSMPAGGPRTDTQYF,TGTGCCAGCAGTTACTCGATGCCAGCGGGGGGGCCCCGCACAGATACGCAGTATTTT
TRBJ2-7,NA,NA,TRBV29-1,CSVTIRVHNEQYF,TGCAGCGTTACTATCCGAGTACACAACGAGCAGTACTTC
TRBJ1-2,NA,few,TRBV12-3/TRBV12-4,CASSLGPHGYTF,TGTGCCAGCAGTCTAGGGCCACATGGCTACACCTTC
TRBJ2-7,TRBD1,NA,TRBV5-5,CASSSGQGESNEQYF,TGTGCCAGCAGCTCCGGACAGGGGGAATCCAATGAGCAGTACTTC
TRBJ2-7,TRBD1,NA,TRBV13,CASSLEGDRESYEQYF,TGTGCCAGCAGCTTAGAGGGGGACAGGGAGTCCTACGAGCAGTACTTC
TRBJ2-1,TRBD2,NA,TRBV4-3,CASSPGLAGVYEQFF,TGCGCCAGCAGCCCCGGACTAGCGGGGGTCTATGAGCAGTTCTTC
TRBJ2-7,TRBD2,NA,TRBV20-1,CSARKGGSGDTHEQYF,TGCAGTGCTAGAAAAGGCGGAAGCGGGGATACCCACGAGCAGTACTTC
TRBJ2-4,TRBD1,few,TRBV6-5,CASSPPGQKNIQYF,TGTGCCAGCAGTCCACCGGGACAGAAAAACATTCAGTACTTC
TRBJ2-7,NA,few,TRBV7-2,CASSSGPAAVTYEQYF,TGTGCCAGCAGCTCGGGGCCCGCAGCAGTAACGTACGAGCAGTACTTC
TRBJ1-1,NA,NA,TRBV28,CASSLFNEAFF,TGTGCCAGCAGTTTATTCAATGAAGCTTTCTTT
TRBJ2-5,TRBD2,NA,TRBV27,CASTGLAGREQYF,TGTGCCAGCACGGGACTAGCGGGGCGGGAGCAGTACTTC
TRBJ2-3,NA,NA,TRBV20-1,CSARVGGGWDTQYF,TGCAGTGCTAGAGTGGGAGGGGGATGGGATACGCAGTATTTT
TRBJ2-3,NA,few,TRBV20-1,CSARDGGIGRLDTQYF,TGCAGTGCTAGAGATGGGGGGATTGGGAGGTTGGATACGCAGTATTTT
TRBJ1-2,NA,NA,TRBV5-1,CASRSLPNYGYTF,TGCGCCAGCAGAAGTCTTCCTAACTATGGCTACACCTTC
TRBJ2-1,NA,NA,TRBV3-1,CASSQGRGWGNEQFF,TGTGCCAGCAGCCAAGGTAGGGGTTGGGGAAATGAGCAGTTCTTC
TRBJ1-1,TRBD1,NA,TRBV7-2,CASSLAQGAGAFF,TGTGCCAGCAGCTTAGCACAGGGGGCCGGAGCTTTCTTT
TRBJ2-5,TRBD1,few,TRBV12-5,CASGPTGEETQYF,TGTGCTAGTGGTCCTACAGGGGAAGAGACCCAGTACTTC
TRBJ1-5,TRBD1,few,TRBV27,CASSWGQGSNQPQHF,TGTGCCAGCAGTTGGGGACAGGGTAGCAATCAGCCCCAGCATTTT
TRBJ1-2,NA,few,TRBV25-1,CASTSGNYGYTF,TGTGCCAGCACATCAGGCAACTATGGCTACACCTTC
TRBJ1-2,NA,NA,TRBV20-1,CSASPRYGYTF,TGCAGTGCTAGCCCCCGTTATGGCTACACCTTC